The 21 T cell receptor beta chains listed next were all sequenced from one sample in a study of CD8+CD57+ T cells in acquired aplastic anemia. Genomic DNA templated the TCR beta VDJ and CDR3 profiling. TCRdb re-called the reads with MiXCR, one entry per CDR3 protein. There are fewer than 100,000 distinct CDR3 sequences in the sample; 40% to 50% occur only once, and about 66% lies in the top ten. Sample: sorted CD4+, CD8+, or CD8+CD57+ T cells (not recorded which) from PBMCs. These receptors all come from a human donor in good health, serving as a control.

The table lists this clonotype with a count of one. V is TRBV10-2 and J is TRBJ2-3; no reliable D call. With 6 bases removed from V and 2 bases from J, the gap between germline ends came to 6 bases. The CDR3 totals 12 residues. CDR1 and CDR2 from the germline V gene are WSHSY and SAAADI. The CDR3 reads CASSQDTDTQYF. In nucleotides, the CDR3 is TGCGCCAGCAGCCAAGACACAGATACGCAGTATTTT.

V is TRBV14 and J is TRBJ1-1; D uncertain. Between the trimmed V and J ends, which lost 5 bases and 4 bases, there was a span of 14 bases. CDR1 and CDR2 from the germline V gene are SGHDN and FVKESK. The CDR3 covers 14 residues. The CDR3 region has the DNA TGTGCCAGCAGCTCACTATTCGGGAGCACTGAAGCTTTCTTT. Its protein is CASSSLFGSTEAFF.

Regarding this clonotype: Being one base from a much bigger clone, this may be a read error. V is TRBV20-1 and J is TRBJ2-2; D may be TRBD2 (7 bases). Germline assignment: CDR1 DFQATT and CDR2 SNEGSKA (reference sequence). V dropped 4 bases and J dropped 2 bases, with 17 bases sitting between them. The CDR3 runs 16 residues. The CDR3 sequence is CSAKGEGLVNTGELFF. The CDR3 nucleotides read TGCAGTGCTAAGGGGGAGGGCCTCGTTAACACCGGGGAGCTGTTTTTT.

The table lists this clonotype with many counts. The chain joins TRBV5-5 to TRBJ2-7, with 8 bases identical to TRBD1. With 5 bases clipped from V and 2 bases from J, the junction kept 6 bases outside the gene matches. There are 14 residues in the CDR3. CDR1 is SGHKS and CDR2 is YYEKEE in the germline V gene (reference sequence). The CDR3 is CASSWTGNTYEQYF. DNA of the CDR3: TGTGCCAGCAGTTGGACAGGGAATACCTACGAGCAGTACTTC.

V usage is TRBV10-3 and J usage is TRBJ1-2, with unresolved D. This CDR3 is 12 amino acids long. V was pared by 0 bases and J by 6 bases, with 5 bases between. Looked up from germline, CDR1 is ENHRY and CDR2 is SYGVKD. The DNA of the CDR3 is TGTGCCATCAGTGAGTCGAGGGATGGCTACACCTTC. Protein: CAISESRDGYTF.

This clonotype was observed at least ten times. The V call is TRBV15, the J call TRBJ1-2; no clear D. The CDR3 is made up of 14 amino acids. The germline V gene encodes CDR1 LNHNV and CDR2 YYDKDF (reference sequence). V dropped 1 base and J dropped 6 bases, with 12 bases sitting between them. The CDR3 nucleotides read TGTGCCACCAGCAGAGCTCGGCCCTCTGATGGCTACACCTTC. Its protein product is CATSRARPSDGYTF.

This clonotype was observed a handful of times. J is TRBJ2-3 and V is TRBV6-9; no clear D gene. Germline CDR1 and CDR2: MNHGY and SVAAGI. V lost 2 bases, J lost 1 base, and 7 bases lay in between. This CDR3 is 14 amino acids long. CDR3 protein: CASSYLDGTDTQYF. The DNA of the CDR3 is TGTGCCAGCAGTTATCTAGACGGCACAGATACGCAGTATTTT.

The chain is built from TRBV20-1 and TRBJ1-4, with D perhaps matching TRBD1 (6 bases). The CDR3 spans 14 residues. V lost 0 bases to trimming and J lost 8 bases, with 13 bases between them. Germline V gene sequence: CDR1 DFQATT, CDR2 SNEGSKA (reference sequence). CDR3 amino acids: CSAREAGVAEKLFF. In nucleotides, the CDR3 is TGCAGTGCTAGAGAGGCAGGGGTGGCAGAAAAACTGTTTTTT.

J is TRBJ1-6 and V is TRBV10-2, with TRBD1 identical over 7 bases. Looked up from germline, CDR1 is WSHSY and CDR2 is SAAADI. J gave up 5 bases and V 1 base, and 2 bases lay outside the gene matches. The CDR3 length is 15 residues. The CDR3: CASSEYGTDNSPLHF. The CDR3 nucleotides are TGCGCCAGCAGTGAGTACGGGACAGATAATTCACCCCTCCACTTT.

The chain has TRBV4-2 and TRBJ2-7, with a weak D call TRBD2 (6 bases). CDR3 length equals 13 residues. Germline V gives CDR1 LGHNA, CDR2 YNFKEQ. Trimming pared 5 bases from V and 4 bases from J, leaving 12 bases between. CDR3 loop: CASSLCGVYEQYF. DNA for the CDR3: TGTGCCAGCAGCTTATGCGGGGTATACGAGCAGTACTTC.

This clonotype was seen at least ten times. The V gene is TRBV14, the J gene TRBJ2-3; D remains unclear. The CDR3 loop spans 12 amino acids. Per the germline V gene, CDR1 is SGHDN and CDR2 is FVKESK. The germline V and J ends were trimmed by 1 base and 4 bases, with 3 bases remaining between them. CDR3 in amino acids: CASSQVSDTQYF. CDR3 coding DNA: TGTGCCAGCAGCCAAGTGTCAGATACGCAGTATTTT.

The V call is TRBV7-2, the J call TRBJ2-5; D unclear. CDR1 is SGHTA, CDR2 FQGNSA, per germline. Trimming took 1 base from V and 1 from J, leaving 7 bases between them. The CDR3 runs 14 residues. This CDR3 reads CASSLGQIQETQYF. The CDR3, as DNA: TGTGCCAGCAGCTTAGGGCAGATCCAAGAGACCCAGTACTTC.

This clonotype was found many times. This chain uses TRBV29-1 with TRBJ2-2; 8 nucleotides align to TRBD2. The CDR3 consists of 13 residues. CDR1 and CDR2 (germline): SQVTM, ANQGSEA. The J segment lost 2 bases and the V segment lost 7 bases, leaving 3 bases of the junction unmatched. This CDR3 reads CSGLAGNTGELFF. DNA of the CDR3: TGCAGCGGTTTAGCGGGAAACACCGGGGAGCTGTTTTTT.

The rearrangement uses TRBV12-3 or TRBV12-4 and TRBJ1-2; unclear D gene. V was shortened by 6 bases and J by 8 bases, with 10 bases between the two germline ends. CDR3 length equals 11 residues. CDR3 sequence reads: CASSQTGGYTF. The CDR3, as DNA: TGTGCCAGCAGCCAGACGGGAGGCTACACCTTC.

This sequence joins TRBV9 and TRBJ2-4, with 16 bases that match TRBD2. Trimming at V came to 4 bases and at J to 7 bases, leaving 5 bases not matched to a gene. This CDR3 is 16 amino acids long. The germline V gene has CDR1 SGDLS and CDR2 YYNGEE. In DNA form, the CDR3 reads TGTGCCAGCAGCAAGGGACTAGCGGGAGGGGGGAACATTCAGTACTTC. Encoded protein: CASSKGLAGGGNIQYF.

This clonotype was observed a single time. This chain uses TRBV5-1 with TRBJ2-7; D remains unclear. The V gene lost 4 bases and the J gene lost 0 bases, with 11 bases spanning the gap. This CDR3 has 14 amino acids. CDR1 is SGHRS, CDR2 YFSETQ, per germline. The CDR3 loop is CASSAAGGSYEQYF. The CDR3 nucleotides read TGCGCCAGCAGCGCCGCTGGCGGCTCCTACGAGCAGTACTTC.

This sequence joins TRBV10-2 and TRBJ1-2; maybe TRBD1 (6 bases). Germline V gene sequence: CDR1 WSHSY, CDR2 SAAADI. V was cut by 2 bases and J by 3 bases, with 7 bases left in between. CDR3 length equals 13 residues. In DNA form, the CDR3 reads TGCGCCAGCAGTGAGACAGGGTACTATGGCTACACCTTC. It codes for CASSETGYYGYTF.

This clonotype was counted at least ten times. The CDR3 nucleotides are TGTGCCAGCAGCTTAACGGCGCATGGCTACACCTTC. Encoded protein: CASSLTAHGYTF. The chain recombines TRBV5-8 with TRBJ1-2; D gene ambiguous. This CDR3 contains 12 residues. Germline assignment: CDR1 SGHTS and CDR2 YDEGEE. Trimming removed 2 bases at V and 6 bases at J, with 8 bases between.

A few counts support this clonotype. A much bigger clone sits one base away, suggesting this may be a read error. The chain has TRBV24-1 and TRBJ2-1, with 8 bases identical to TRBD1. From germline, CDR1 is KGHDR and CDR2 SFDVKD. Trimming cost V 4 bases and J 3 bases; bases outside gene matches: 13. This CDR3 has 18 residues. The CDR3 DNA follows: TGTGCCACCAGTGACACCAGACAGGGGTCAAAAGGCTACAATGAGCAGTTCTTC. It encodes CATSDTRQGSKGYNEQFF.

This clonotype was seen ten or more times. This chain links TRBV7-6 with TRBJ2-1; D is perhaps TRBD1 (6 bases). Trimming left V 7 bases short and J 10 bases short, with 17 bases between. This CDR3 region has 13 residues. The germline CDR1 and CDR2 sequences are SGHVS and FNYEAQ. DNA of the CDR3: TGTGCCAGCACCCTGGCCAGGGGCTCGGAGCAGTTCTTC. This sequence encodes CASTLARGSEQFF.

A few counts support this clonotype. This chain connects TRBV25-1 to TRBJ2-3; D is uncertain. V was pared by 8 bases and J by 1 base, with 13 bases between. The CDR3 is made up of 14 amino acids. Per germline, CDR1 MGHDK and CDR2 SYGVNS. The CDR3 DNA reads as TGTGCCAGCCATACTCTCGAGGGCACAGATACGCAGTATTTT. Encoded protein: CASHTLEGTDTQYF.